This passage covers 8 T cell receptor beta chains from one sample sequenced in a study of T cell responses to AZD1222 COVID-19 vaccine. TCRdb's table, derived via immunoSEQ multiplex PCR, lists solely in-frame clones and lacks some. The sample consists of roughly 70,000 clones, nearly 90% of them appearing once. The sample here was peripheral blood, taken 28 days after the second AZD1222 dose. These receptors were collected from an adult who received the AZD1222 COVID-19 vaccine.

This chain joins TRBV19 and TRBJ2-5; D assignment may be TRBD1 or TRBD2 (5 bases each). Trimming cost V 0 bases and J 1 base, with 12 bases left between them. Germline V gene data show CDR1 as LNHDA and CDR2 as SQIVND (reference sequence). The CDR3 runs 16 residues. CDR3 nucleotides: TGTGCCAGTAGTATAGAAGCAGGGACGACCCAAGAGACCCAGTACTTC. Protein: CASSIEAGTTQETQYF.

This rearrangement joins TRBV7-8 to TRBJ1-2; the D gene is possibly TRBD1 (5 bases). The germline V and J ends were trimmed by 5 bases and 7 bases, with 20 bases remaining between them. The CDR3 is 15 amino acids. Germline lookup yields CDR1 SGHVS and CDR2 FQNEAQ. CDR3 protein: CASSALPGLVIGYTF. The CDR3 nucleotides read TGTGCCAGCAGCGCCCTTCCAGGGCTCGTAATTGGCTACACCTTC.

This chain connects TRBV19 to TRBJ1-1, with 8 bases matching TRBD1. The germline V gene has CDR1 LNHDA and CDR2 SQIVND (reference sequence). V trimming: 7 bases; J trimming: 6 bases; junction bases outside the gene matches: 13. There are 15 residues in the CDR3. CDR3 amino acids: CASISRGTGLSEAFF. Here the CDR3 DNA reads TGTGCCAGTATTAGTCGCGGGACAGGTCTATCTGAAGCTTTCTTT.

This chain links TRBV5-1 with TRBJ1-2; D is unclear. The CDR3 covers 14 residues. Germline V lookup: CDR1 SGHRS, CDR2 YFSETQ. With 0 bases removed from V and 2 bases from J, the gap between germline ends came to 8 bases. DNA of the CDR3: TGCGCCAGCAGCTTGGGGCCAACCAACTATGGCTACACCTTC. It yields the protein CASSLGPTNYGYTF. The whole variable domain, filled in from reference TRBV5-1 and TRBJ1-2, reads KAGVTQTPRYLIKTRGQQVTLSCSPISGHRSVSWYQQTPGQGLQFLFEYFSETQRNKGNFPGRFSGRQFSNSRSEMNVSTLELGDSALYLCASSLGPTNYGYTFGSGTRLTVV.

This clone has a handful of counts. V gene TRBV10-3 combines with J gene TRBJ2-6, with D possibly matching TRBD2 (5 bases). This CDR3 is 12 amino acids long. Germline values: CDR1 ENHRY, CDR2 SYGVKD. With 8 bases removed from V and 9 bases from J, the gap between germline ends came to 11 bases. The CDR3 is CAIWTGGNVLTF. The CDR3 bases are TGTGCCATCTGGACCGGAGGCAACGTCCTGACTTTC.

This chain uses TRBV9 with TRBJ1-1, with 7 bases aligning to TRBD1. Trimming removed 0 bases from V and 5 bases from J; junction bases left unmatched: 7. This CDR3 is 15 amino acids long. The germline V gene has CDR1 SGDLS and CDR2 YYNGEE. In DNA, the CDR3 is TGTGCCAGCAGCGTAGTCGAACAGGGGATAACTGAAGCTTTCTTT. Amino acids: CASSVVEQGITEAFF.

The chain employs TRBV18 and TRBJ2-5, with 8 positions matching TRBD1. The CDR3 runs 16 residues. The junction had 12 bases not matched to a gene; V was cut back by 4 bases and J by 5 bases. Germline V gene sequence: CDR1 KGHSH, CDR2 LQKENI. CDR3 bases: TGTGCCAGCTCACAAACCGGGACAGGTGTAAGGGAGACCCAGTACTTC. Its translation is CASSQTGTGVRETQYF.

V and J are TRBV6-6 and TRBJ2-5; weak D call: TRBD2 (6 bases). The V and J ends lost 6 bases and 2 bases respectively, with 19 bases between them. Germline V CDR1 and CDR2: MNHNY, SVGAGI (reference sequence). The CDR3 loop spans 16 amino acids. CDR3 sequence (DNA): TGTGCCAGCAGCCGATCTTTCGGGGCGGGGCAAGAGACCCAGTACTTC. It translates to CASSRSFGAGQETQYF.